This TCR beta chain appears in the sequencing data of a study of identical twins. TCRdb independently ran MiXCR on the 5' RACE reads; one entry per CDR3 protein. The sample lists around 230,000 distinct CDR3 sequences; roughly a tenth were seen once. Broader study findings: Low generation probability was overrepresented in out-of-frame alpha sequences shared by twins.

Comment on this clonotype: Its antigen is not known.

The receptor's source is a woman aged 18-30 years in good health. The sequencing input was memory (CD45RO+) T cells sorted from blood.

CDR3 sequence reads: CASSLGAGAFTGIQYF. CDR3 bases: TGCGCCAGCAGCTTGGGTGCGGGGGCCTTTACAGGCATTCAGTACTTC. The chain employs TRBV5-1 and TRBJ2-4; the D gene is possibly TRBD2 (7 bases). V lost 0 bases and J 9 bases, leaving 19 bases between the germline ends. CDR1 is SGHRS, CDR2 YFSETQ, per germline. The CDR3 runs 16 residues.